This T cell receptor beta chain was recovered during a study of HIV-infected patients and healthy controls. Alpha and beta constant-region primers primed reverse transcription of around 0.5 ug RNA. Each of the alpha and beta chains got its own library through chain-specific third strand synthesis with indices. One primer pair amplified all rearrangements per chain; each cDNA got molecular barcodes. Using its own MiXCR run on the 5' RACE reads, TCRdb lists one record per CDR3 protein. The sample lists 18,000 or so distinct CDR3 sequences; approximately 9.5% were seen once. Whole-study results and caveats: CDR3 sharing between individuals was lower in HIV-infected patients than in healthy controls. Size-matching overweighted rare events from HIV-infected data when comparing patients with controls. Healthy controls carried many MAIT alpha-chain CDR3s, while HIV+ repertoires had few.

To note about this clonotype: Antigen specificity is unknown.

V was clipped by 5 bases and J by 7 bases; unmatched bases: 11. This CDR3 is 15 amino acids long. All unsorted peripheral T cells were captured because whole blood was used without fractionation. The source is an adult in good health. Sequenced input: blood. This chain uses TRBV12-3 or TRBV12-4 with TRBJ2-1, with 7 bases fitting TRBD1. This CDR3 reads CASSPLGQYYNEQFF. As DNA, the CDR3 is TGTGCCAGCAGTCCCTTGGGACAGTACTATAATGAGCAGTTCTTC.